Listed below are T cell receptor beta chains from one sample, sequenced in a study of technical replicates of blood from a few donors. Some clones are missing from TCRdb's copy, which holds only in-frame ones; the method was immunoSEQ multiplex PCR. Found here are approximately 89,000 clones, around 94% of them singletons; the top ten hold 0.3% to 0.45%. The source material was T cells isolated from PBMCs. The receptors here all came from a human donor in good health. CDR3s include the opening cysteine and the closing phenylalanine or tryptophan. A D gene is named only where the DNA matches it firmly. Not all rows give a size; the values are once, few, many and, for expanded clones, a class.

J: TRBJ2-5; length: 14; V: TRBV9; D: NA; size: once; DNA: TGTGCCAGCAGCGCGGACACCCCTCAAGAGACCCAGTACTTC; CDR3: CASSADTPQETQYF
J: TRBJ2-3; length: 17; V: TRBV4-2; D: TRBD1; size: NA; DNA: TGTGCCAGCAGCCAAGAAATGTGGGCGGCAGGGGGAGATACGCAGTATTTT; CDR3: CASSQEMWAAGGDTQYF
J: TRBJ2-5; length: 10; V: TRBV29-1; D: NA; size: once; DNA: TGCAGCGTGGGCCCCAAGACCCAGTACTTC; CDR3: CSVGPKTQYF
J: TRBJ2-7; length: 14; V: TRBV29-1; D: NA; size: once; DNA: TGCAGCGTTGTGGGCGGGGTGAGCTCCTACGAGCAGTACTTC; CDR3: CSVVGGVSSYEQYF
J: TRBJ2-7; length: 13; V: TRBV14; D: NA; size: NA; DNA: TGTGCCAGCAGCCAGGGACTCACTTACGAGCAGTACTTC; CDR3: CASSQGLTYEQYF
J: TRBJ1-4; length: 20; V: TRBV27; D: TRBD1; size: NA; DNA: TGTGCCAGCAGTTTAAGATTTCTCCGGGACAGGGTGGGCGAGAACGAAAAACTGTTTTTT; CDR3: CASSLRFLRDRVGENEKLFF
J: TRBJ2-3; length: 15; V: TRBV10-1; D: TRBD2; size: NA; DNA: TGCGCCAGCAGTGCCCGGACTAGTTTCACAGATACGCAGTATTTT; CDR3: CASSARTSFTDTQYF
J: TRBJ1-5; length: 15; V: TRBV27; D: TRBD1; size: once; DNA: TGTGCCAGCAGTAAGGACAGGGGAGGCGATCAGCCCCAGCATTTT; CDR3: CASSKDRGGDQPQHF
J: TRBJ1-1; length: 13; V: TRBV18; D: TRBD1; size: NA; DNA: TGTGCCAGCTCACCCACAGGGGCTAGTGGAGCTTTCTTT; CDR3: CASSPTGASGAFF
J: TRBJ2-7; length: 14; V: TRBV30; D: NA; size: NA; DNA: TGTGCCTGGGAGGGGGAGGGACGAAAACTCGAGCAGTACTTC; CDR3: CAWEGEGRKLEQYF
J: TRBJ1-3; length: 13; V: TRBV6-1; D: NA; size: NA; DNA: TGTGCCGGGAAGGGAGATCTTTGGAACACCATATATTTT; CDR3: CAGKGDLWNTIYF
J: TRBJ2-1; length: 11; V: TRBV5-5; D: NA; size: few; DNA: TGTGCCAGCAGCTCCGGCAATGAGCAGTTCTTC; CDR3: CASSSGNEQFF
J: TRBJ1-1; length: 16; V: TRBV7-3; D: TRBD1; size: once; DNA: TGTGCCAGCAGCCAGGACCGGGACAGGGGGCCGCTTGAAGCTTTCTTT; CDR3: CASSQDRDRGPLEAFF
J: TRBJ1-2; length: 13; V: TRBV6-5; D: NA; size: NA; DNA: TGTGCCAGCAGTTACCGGGCGCGGGATGGCTACACCTTC; CDR3: CASSYRARDGYTF
J: TRBJ1-1; length: 13; V: TRBV9; D: NA; size: NA; DNA: TGTGCCAGCAGCGTACAGGCTAACACTGAAGCTTTCTTT; CDR3: CASSVQANTEAFF
J: TRBJ1-2; length: 14; V: TRBV4-2; D: TRBD1; size: NA; DNA: TGTGCCAGCAGCCAAGTTTTCCAGGGGGACGGCTACACCTTC; CDR3: CASSQVFQGDGYTF
J: TRBJ1-2; length: 12; V: TRBV10-3; D: NA; size: NA; DNA: TGTGCCACCCCCGCGTGGGGCGGCGGCTACACCTTC; CDR3: CATPAWGGGYTF
J: TRBJ1-5; length: 16; V: TRBV6-1; D: NA; size: once; DNA: TGTGCCAGCAGTGAATATAGGAGCCCTAGCAATCAGCCCCAGCATTTT; CDR3: CASSEYRSPSNQPQHF
J: TRBJ2-1; length: 16; V: TRBV5-1; D: TRBD2; size: NA; DNA: TGCGCCAGCAGCTTGGTCTCGAGCGGGAGGTACAATGAGCAGTTCTTC; CDR3: CASSLVSSGRYNEQFF
J: TRBJ2-2; length: 14; V: TRBV2; D: NA; size: NA; DNA: TGTGCCAGCCGGACAGTAGCGAACACCGGGGAGCTGTTTTTT; CDR3: CASRTVANTGELFF
J: TRBJ2-1; length: 12; V: TRBV2; D: NA; size: NA; DNA: TGTGCCAGCAGCGGAAGACTGGATGAGCAGTTCTTC; CDR3: CASSGRLDEQFF
J: TRBJ2-1; length: 16; V: TRBV11-3; D: TRBD2; size: NA; DNA: TGTGCCAGCAGCTTAATCGCTAGCGGGTGGGGCAATGAGCAGTTCTTC; CDR3: CASSLIASGWGNEQFF
J: TRBJ1-3; length: 16; V: TRBV2; D: NA; size: NA; DNA: TGTGCCGTTCCCGAACCGGACTCCCTCTCTGGAAACACCATATATTTT; CDR3: CAVPEPDSLSGNTIYF
J: TRBJ1-1; length: 13; V: TRBV11-3; D: TRBD1; size: NA; DNA: TGTGCCAGCAGTAACACAGGGGCCACTGAAGCTTTCTTT; CDR3: CASSNTGATEAFF
J: TRBJ1-1; length: 13; V: TRBV19; D: NA; size: NA; DNA: TGTGCCAGTAGTATGACAATTAACACTGAAGCTTTCTTT; CDR3: CASSMTINTEAFF
J: TRBJ1-1; length: 14; V: TRBV2; D: TRBD1; size: NA; DNA: TGTGCCAGCAGGGGGGGACAGGCCTCCTCTGAAGCTTTCTTT; CDR3: CASRGGQASSEAFF
J: TRBJ1-1; length: 16; V: TRBV7-6; D: NA; size: NA; DNA: TGTGCCAGCAGCTTAGAGATCGGGGGTGGGAGTACTGAAGCTTTCTTT; CDR3: CASSLEIGGGSTEAFF
J: TRBJ1-1; length: 13; V: TRBV7-2; D: NA; size: NA; DNA: TGTGCCAGCAGCTTGACAGAGAACACTGAAGCTTTCTTT; CDR3: CASSLTENTEAFF
J: TRBJ2-1; length: 13; V: TRBV27; D: NA; size: NA; DNA: TGTGCCAGCAGTTTCCTTCAGGGGGGTGAGCAGTTCTTC; CDR3: CASSFLQGGEQFF
J: TRBJ2-2; length: 16; V: TRBV9; D: TRBD2; size: NA; DNA: TGTGCCAGCAGCCCGGGACTAGCGGGACACACCGGGGAGCTGTTTTTT; CDR3: CASSPGLAGHTGELFF